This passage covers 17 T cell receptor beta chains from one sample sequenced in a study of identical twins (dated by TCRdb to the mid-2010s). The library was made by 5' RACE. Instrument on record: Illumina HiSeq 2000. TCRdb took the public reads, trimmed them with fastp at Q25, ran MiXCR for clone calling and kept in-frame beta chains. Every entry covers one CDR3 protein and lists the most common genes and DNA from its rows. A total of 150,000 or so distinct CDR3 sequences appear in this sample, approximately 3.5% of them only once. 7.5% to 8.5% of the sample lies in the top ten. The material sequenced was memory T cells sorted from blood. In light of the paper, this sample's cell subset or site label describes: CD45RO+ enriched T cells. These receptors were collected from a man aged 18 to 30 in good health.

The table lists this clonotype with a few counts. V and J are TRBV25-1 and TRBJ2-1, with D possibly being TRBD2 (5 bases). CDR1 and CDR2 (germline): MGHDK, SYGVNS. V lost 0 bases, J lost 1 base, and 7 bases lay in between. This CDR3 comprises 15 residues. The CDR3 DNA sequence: TGTGCCAGCAGTGAATACGAGGGTTCCTACAATGAGCAGTTCTTC. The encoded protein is CASSEYEGSYNEQFF.

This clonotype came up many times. The CDR3 DNA is TGTGCCAGCAGTTTAGAGGTGGCTAGCGAGACGGACAATGAGCAGTTCTTC. It specifies CASSLEVASETDNEQFF. This chain joins TRBV12-3 or TRBV12-4 and TRBJ2-1; a weak D match, TRBD2 (6 bases). V was trimmed by 1 base and J by 5 bases, leaving 18 bases between them. CDR3 length: 17 residues.

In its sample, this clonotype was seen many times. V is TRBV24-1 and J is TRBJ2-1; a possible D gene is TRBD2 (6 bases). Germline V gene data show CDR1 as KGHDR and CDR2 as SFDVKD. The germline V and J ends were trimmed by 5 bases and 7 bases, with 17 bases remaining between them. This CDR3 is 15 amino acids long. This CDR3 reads CATSVSGTSGNEQFF. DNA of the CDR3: TGTGCCACCAGTGTATCAGGGACTTCCGGGAATGAGCAGTTCTTC.

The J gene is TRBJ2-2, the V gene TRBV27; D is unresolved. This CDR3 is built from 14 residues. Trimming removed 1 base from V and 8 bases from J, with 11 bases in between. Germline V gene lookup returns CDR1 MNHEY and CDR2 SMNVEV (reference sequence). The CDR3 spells CASSLFSLGGELFF. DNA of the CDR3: TGTGCCAGCAGTTTATTTAGTCTGGGAGGGGAGCTGTTTTTT.

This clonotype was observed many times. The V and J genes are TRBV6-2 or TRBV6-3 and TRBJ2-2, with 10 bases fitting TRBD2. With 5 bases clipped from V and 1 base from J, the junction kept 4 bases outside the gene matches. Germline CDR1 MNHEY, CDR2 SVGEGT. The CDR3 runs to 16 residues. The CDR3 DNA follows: TGTGCCAGCAGTCGACTAGCGGGCCTGAACACCGGGGAGCTGTTTTTT. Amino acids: CASSRLAGLNTGELFF.

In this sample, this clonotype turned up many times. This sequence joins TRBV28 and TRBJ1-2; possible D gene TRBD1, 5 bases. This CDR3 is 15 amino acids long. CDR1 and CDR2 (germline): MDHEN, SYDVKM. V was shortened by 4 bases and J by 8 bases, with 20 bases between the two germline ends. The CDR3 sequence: CASSSSTGTAGGYTF. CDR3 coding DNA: TGTGCCAGCAGTTCGTCCACCGGGACGGCCGGGGGCTACACCTTC.

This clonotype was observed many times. In DNA form, the CDR3 reads TGTGCCAGCAGCCAGTCGGAAGAGACCCAGTACTTC. It specifies CASSQSEETQYF. This chain uses TRBV3-1 with TRBJ2-5; D is uncertain. Germline CDR1 and CDR2: LGHDT and YNNKEL (reference sequence). The CDR3 runs 12 residues. Trimming left V 3 bases short and J 3 bases short, with 5 bases between.

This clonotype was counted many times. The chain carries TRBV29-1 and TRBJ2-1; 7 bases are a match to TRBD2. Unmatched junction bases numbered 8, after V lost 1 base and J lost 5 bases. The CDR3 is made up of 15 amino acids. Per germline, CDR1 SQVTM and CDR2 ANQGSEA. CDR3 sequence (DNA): TGCAGCGTTGAAGCCCGGGTAAGCGGGGACAATGAGCAGTTCTTC. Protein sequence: CSVEARVSGDNEQFF.

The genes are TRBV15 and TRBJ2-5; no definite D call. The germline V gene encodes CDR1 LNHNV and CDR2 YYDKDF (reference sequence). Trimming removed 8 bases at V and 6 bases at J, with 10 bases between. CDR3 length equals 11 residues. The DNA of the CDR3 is TGTGCCACCCAGGCTAGGAAGACCCAGTACTTC. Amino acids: CATQARKTQYF.

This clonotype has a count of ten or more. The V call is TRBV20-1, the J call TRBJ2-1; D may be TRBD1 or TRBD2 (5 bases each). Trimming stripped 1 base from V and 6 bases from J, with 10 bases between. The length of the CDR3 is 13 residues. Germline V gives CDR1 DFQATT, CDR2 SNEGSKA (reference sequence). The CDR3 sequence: CSARGPGRNEQFF. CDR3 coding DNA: TGCAGTGCTAGAGGTCCGGGGCGCAATGAGCAGTTCTTC.

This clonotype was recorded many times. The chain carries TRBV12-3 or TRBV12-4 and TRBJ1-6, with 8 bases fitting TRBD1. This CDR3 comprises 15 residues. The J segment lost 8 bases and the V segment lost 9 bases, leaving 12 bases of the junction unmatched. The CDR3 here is CASAQSDRGDSPLHF. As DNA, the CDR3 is TGTGCCAGTGCTCAGAGCGACAGGGGAGATTCACCCCTCCACTTT.

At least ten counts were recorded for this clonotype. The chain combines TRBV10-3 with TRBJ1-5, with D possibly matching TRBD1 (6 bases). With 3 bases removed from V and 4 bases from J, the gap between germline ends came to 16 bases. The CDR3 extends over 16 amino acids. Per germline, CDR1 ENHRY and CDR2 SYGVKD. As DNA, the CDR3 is TGTGCCATCAGTGACTTTTCCAGGGGAGTAAATCAGCCCCAGCATTTT. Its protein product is CAISDFSRGVNQPQHF.

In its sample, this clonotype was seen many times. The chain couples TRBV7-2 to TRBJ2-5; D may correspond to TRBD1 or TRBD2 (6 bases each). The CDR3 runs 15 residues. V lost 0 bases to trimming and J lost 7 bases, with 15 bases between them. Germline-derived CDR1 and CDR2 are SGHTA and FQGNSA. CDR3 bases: TGTGCCAGCAGCTTAGCGCGGAATGGAGGGGGGACCCAGTACTTC. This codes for CASSLARNGGGTQYF.

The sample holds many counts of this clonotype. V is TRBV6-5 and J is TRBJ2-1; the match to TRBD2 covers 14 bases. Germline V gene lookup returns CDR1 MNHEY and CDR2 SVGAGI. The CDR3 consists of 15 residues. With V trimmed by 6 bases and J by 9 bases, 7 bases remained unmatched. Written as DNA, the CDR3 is TGTGCCAGCAGATATACAGGACTAGCGGGAGGTGAGCAGTTCTTC. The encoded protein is CASRYTGLAGGEQFF.

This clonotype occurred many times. Here the CDR3 DNA reads TGTGCCAGCAGCCAACATTCGGGGGGGAGGGCCACTGAAGCTTTCTTT. As protein: CASSQHSGGRATEAFF. The chain uses TRBV14 and TRBJ1-1; perhaps TRBD1 as D (5 bases). The CDR3 has 16 residues. CDR1 is SGHDN and CDR2 is FVKESK in the germline V gene. V was pared by 2 bases and J by 4 bases, with 17 bases between.

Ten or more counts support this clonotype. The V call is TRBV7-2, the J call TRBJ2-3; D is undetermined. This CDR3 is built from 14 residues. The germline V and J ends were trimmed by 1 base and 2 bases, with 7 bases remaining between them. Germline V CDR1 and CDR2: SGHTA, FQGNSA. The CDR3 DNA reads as TGTGCCAGCAGCTTAGATACAAACACAGATACGCAGTATTTT. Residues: CASSLDTNTDTQYF.

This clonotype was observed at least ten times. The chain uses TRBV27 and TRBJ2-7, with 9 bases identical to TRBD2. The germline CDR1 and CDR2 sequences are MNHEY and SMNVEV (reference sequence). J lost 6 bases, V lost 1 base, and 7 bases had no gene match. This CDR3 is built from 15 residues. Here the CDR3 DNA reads TGTGCCAGCAGTTTATATAGCGGGAGAGACATCGAGCAGTACTTC. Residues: CASSLYSGRDIEQYF.